What follows describes a single T cell receptor (beta chain). No antigen is known for it. Germline V gene data show CDR1 as MGHRA and CDR2 as YSYEKL. This CDR3 is 13 amino acids long. V lost 3 bases and J 7 bases, leaving 9 bases between the germline ends. This sample was taken from a study of T-cell memory formation after mild COVID-19. Whole-study results and caveats: Cross-reactive memory appears to have joined, as suggested by some responding clones showing up in pre-infection memory. Shrinking CD4+ clones were chiefly CM and EM; CD8+ ones were chiefly EMRA.

TCRdb re-derived calls from the 5' RACE reads in MiXCR, one entry per CDR3 protein. Found here are fewer than 500,000 distinct CDR3 sequences, more than 20% of them singletons; the top ten hold approximately 12%. The sequence came from an adult woman who had mild COVID-19 (a few samples of this study predate the infection). Cell type and time point are not known. Sequencing was performed on PBMCs or a T cell subset sorted from them (not recorded which). The V and J genes are TRBV4-1 and TRBJ2-2; tentatively, D is TRBD1 (6 bases). CDR3 loop: CASSQTGLGELFF. The CDR3 DNA reads TGCGCCAGCAGCCAGACAGGCCTCGGGGAGCTGTTTTTT.